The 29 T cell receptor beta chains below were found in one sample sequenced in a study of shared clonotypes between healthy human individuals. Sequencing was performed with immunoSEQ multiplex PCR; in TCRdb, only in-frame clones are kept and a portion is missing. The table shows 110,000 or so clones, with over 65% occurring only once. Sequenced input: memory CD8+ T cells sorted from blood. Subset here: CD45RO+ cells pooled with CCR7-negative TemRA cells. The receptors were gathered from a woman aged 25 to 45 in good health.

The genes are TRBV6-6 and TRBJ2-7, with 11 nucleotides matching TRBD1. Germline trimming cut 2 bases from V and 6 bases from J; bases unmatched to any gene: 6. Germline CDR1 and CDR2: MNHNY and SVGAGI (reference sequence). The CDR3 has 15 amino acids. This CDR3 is CASSYVPDRGLEQYF. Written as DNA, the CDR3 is TGTGCCAGCAGTTACGTGCCGGACAGGGGGCTCGAGCAGTACTTC.

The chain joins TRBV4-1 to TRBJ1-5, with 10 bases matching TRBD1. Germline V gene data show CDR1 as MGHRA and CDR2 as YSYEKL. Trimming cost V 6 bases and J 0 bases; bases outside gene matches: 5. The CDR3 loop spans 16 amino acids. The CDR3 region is CASSMGDRGSNQPQHF. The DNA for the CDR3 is TGCGCCAGCAGTATGGGGGACAGGGGTAGCAATCAGCCCCAGCATTTT.

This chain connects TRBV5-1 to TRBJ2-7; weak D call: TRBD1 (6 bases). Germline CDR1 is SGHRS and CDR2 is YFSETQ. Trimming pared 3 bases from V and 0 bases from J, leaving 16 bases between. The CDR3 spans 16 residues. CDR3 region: CASSWTFGQSSYEQYF. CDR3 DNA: TGCGCCAGCAGCTGGACTTTCGGACAGTCCTCCTACGAGCAGTACTTC.

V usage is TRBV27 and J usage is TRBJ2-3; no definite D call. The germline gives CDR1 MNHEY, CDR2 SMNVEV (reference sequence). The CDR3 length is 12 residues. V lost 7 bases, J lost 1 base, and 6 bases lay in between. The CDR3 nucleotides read TGTGCCAGCACCGATGGCACAGATACGCAGTATTTT. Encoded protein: CASTDGTDTQYF.

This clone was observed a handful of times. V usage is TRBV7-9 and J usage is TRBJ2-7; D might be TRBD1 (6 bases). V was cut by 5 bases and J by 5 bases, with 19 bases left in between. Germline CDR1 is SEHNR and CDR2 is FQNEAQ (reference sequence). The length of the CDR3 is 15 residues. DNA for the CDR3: TGTGCCAGCAGCCAGCGTGAGGGGGAACGGCACGAGCAGTACTTC. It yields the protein CASSQREGERHEQYF.

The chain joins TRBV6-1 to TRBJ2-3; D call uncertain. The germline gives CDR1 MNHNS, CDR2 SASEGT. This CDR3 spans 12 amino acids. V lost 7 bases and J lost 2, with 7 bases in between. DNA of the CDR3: TGTGCCAGCACGCGGTACACAGATACGCAGTATTTT. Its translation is CASTRYTDTQYF.

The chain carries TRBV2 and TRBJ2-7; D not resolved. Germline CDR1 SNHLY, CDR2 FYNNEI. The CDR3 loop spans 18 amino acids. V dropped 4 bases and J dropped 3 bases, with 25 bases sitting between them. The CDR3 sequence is CASSGGKGSAPPFYEQYF. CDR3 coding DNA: TGTGCCAGCAGTGGAGGTAAAGGGTCGGCACCCCCCTTCTACGAGCAGTACTTC.

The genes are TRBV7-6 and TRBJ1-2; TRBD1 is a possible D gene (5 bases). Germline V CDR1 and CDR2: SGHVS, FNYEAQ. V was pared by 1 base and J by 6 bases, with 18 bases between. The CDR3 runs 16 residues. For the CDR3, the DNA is TGTGCCAGCAGCTTAGGTGTGGGGGAAACCTTTGATGGCTACACCTTC. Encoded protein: CASSLGVGETFDGYTF.

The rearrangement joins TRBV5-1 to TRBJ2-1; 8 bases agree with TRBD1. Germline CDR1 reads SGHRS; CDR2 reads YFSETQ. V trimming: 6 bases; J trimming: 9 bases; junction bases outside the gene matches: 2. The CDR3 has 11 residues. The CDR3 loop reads CASKQGVEQFF. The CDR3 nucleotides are TGCGCCAGCAAACAGGGGGTTGAGCAGTTCTTC.

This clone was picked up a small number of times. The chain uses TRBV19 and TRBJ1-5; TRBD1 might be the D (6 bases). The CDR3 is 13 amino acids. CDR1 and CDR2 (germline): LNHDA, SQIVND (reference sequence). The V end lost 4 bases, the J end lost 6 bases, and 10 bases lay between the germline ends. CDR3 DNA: TGTGCCAGTAGTAACAGGGATCTTCAGCCCCAGCATTTT. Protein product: CASSNRDLQPQHF.

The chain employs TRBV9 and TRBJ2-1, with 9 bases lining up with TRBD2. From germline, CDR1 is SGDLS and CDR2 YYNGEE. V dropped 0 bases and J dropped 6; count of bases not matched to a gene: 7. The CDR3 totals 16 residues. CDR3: CASSVVSSGIANEQFF. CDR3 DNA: TGTGCCAGCAGCGTAGTTTCTAGCGGGATAGCCAATGAGCAGTTCTTC.

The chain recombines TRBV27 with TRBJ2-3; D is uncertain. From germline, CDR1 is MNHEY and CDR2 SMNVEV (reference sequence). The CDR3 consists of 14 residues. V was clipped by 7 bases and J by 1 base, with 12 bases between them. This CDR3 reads CASTTHIGTDTQYF. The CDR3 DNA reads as TGTGCCAGCACGACCCACATCGGCACAGATACGCAGTATTTT.

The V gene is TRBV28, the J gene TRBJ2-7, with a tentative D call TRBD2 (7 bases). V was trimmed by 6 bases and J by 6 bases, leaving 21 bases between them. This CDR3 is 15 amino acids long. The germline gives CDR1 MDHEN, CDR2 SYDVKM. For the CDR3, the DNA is TGTGCCAGCAGGATGGGACCAGCGGGACATTCCGAGCAGTACTTC. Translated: CASRMGPAGHSEQYF.

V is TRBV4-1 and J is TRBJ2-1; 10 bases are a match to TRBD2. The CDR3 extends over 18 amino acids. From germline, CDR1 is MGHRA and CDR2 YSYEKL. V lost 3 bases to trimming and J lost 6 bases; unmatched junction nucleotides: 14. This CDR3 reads CASSHFPPLAGDGNEQFF. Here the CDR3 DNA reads TGCGCCAGCAGCCATTTCCCCCCTCTAGCGGGAGATGGCAATGAGCAGTTCTTC.

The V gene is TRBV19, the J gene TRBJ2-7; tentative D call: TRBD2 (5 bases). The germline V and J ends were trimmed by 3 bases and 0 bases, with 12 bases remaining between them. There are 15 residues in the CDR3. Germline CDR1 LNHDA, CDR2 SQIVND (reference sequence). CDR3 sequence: CASSISSASSYEQYF. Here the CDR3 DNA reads TGTGCCAGTAGTATTAGTAGCGCCAGCTCCTACGAGCAGTACTTC. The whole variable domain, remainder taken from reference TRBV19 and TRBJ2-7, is DGGITQSPKYLFRKEGQNVTLSCEQNLNHDAMYWYRQDPGQGLRLIYYSQIVNDFQKGDIAEGYSVSREKKESFPLTVTSAQKNPTAFYLCASSISSASSYEQYFGPGTRLTVT.

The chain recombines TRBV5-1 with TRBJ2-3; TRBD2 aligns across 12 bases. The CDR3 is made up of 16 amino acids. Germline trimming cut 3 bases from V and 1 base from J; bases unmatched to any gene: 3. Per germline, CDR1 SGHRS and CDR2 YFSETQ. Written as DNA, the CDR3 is TGCGCCAGCAGCTCGGGACTAGCGGGTGGCACAGATACGCAGTATTTT. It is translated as CASSSGLAGGTDTQYF.

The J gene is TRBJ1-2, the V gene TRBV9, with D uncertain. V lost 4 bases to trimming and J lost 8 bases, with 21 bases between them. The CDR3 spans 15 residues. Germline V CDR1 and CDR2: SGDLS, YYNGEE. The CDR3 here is CASSPYLDWPEGYTF. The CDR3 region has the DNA TGTGCCAGCAGCCCATACTTGGACTGGCCTGAGGGCTACACCTTC.

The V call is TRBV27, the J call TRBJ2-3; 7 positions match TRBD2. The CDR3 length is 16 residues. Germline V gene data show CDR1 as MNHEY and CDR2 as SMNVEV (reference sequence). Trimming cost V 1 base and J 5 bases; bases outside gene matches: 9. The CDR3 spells CASSLWASASGDTQYF. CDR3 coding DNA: TGTGCCAGCAGTTTATGGGCTAGCGCTAGCGGAGATACGCAGTATTTT.

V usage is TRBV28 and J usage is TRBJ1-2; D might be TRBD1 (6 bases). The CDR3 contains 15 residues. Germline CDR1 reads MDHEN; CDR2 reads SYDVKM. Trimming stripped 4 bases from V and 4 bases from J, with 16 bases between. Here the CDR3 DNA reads TGTGCCAGCAGTTCCCCCCAGGGGAGCGGCTATGGCTACACCTTC. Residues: CASSSPQGSGYGYTF.

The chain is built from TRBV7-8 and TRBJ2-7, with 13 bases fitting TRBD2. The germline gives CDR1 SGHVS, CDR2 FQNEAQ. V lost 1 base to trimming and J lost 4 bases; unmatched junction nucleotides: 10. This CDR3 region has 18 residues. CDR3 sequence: CASSLGGRTSGSKYEQYF. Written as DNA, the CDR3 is TGTGCCAGCAGCTTAGGAGGACGGACTAGCGGGAGTAAGTACGAGCAGTACTTC.

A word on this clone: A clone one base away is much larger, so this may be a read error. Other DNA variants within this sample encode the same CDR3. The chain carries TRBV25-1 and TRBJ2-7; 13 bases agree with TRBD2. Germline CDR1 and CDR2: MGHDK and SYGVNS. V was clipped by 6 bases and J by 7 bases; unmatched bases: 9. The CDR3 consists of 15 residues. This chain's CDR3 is CASSGLAGEVHEQYF. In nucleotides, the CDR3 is TGTGCCAGCAGCGGACTAGCGGGAGAAGTCCATGAGCAGTACTTC.

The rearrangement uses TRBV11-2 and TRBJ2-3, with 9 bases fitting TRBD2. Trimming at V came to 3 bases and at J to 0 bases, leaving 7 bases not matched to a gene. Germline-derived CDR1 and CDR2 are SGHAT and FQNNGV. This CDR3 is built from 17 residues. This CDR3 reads CASSFPASGKSTDTQYF. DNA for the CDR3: TGTGCCAGCAGCTTTCCCGCTAGCGGGAAAAGCACAGATACGCAGTATTTT.

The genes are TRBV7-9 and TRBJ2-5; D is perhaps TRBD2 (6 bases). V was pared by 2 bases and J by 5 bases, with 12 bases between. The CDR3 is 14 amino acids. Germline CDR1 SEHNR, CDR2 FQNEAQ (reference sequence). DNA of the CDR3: TGTGCCAGCAGCTTAAGGCGGGGTTGGGAGACCCAGTACTTC. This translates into CASSLRRGWETQYF.

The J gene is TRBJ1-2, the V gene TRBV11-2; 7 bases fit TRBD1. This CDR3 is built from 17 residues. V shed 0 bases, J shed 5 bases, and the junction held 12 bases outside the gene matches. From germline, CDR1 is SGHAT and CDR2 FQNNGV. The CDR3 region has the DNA TGTGCCAGCAGCTTAGATCCAGGGGGTTCGGTCGGTTATGGCTACACCTTC. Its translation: CASSLDPGGSVGYGYTF.

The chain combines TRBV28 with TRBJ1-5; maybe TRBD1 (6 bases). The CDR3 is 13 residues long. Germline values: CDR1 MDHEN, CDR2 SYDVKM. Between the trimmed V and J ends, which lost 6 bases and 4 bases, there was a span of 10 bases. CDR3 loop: CASSSDSNQPQHF. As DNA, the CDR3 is TGTGCCAGCAGCTCGGACAGTAATCAGCCCCAGCATTTT.

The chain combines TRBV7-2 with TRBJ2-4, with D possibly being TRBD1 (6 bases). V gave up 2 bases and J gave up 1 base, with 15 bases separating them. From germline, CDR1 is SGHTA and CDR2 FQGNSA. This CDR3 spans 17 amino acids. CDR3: CASSLRQGPGAKNIQYF. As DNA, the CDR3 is TGTGCCAGCAGCTTAAGGCAGGGGCCGGGTGCCAAAAACATTCAGTACTTC.

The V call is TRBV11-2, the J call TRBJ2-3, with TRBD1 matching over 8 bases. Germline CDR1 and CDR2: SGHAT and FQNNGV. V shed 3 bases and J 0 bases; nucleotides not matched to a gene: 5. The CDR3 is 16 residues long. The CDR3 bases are TGTGCCAGCAGCTTGGCAGGGGGCGCAAGCACAGATACGCAGTATTTT. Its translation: CASSLAGGASTDTQYF.

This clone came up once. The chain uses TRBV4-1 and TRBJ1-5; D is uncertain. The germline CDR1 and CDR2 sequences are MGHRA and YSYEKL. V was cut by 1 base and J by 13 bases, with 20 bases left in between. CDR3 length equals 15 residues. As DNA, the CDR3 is TGCGCCAGCAGCCAAGCACCGGCTCTCCATCTTGATCAGCATTTT. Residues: CASSQAPALHLDQHF.

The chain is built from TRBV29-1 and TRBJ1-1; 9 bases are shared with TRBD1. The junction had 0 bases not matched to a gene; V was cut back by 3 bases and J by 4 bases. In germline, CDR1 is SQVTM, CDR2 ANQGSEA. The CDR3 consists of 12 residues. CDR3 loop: CSVEDRGTEAFF. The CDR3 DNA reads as TGCAGCGTTGAGGACAGGGGCACTGAAGCTTTCTTT.